This record concerns one T cell receptor beta chain sequence. Its antigen is still unknown. The authors isolated at least 6.5 million PBMCs per sample. Combining a sample-barcoded 5' primer with a J-beta primer mix, a second PCR ran for about 7 to 12 cycles. The authors tagged each cDNA molecule using a template-switch adaptor with 12 random nucleotides. TCRdb re-derived calls from the 5' RACE reads in MiXCR, one entry per CDR3 protein. The sample shows approximately 780,000 distinct CDR3 sequences, around a quarter of them seen only once. Germline CDR1 LNHDA, CDR2 SQIVND (reference sequence). V lost 3 bases and J lost 6; bases outside the gene matches: 3. The CDR3 is 14 residues long. The entry originates in a study of blood T cells in healthy people across ages. Overall study findings and caveats: Older age coincided with a roughly linear decline in TCR beta diversity per million T cells.

In addition, the sample was reused for a study of T cells of mothers and their children. That source reports: When mothers and children were related, their normalized repertoire overlap, which was always slightly higher, did not differ significantly from that of unrelated pairs.

The sequence was collected from a boy between 10 and 17 years old in good health. The chain carries TRBV19 and TRBJ2-1, with 9 bases fitting TRBD2. Material: blood. CDR3 nucleotide sequence: TGTGCCAGTAGTATGGCGGGAGGGCCCAATGAGCAGTTCTTC. This translates into CASSMAGGPNEQFF.